The 29 T cell receptor beta chains given below trace back to one sample, sequenced in a study of blood T cell repertoires in COVID-19. Libraries were prepared by immunoSEQ multiplex PCR; TCRdb keeps only in-frame clonotypes and omits some of them. The sample lists fewer than 600,000 clones, more than 75% occurring once. The sequenced material came from PBMCs or T cells enriched from blood (not recorded which). The receptors here all came from a woman between 35 and 50 years old who had recovered from COVID-19.

This clone was observed a single time. The chain is built from TRBV11-2 and TRBJ1-3, with 9 positions matching TRBD1. V lost 2 bases and J lost 0; bases outside the gene matches: 11. This CDR3 spans 19 amino acids. Germline CDR1 reads SGHAT; CDR2 reads FQNNGV. The CDR3 spells CASSLNRGQGLFSGNTIYF. In nucleotides, the CDR3 is TGTGCCAGCAGCTTAAATAGGGGACAGGGACTCTTCTCTGGAAACACCATATATTTT. Variable domain in full (rest from reference TRBV11-2 and TRBJ1-3): EAGVAQSPRYKIIEKRQSVAFWCNPISGHATLYWYQQILGQGPKLLIQFQNNGVVDDSQLPKDRFSAERLKGVDSTLKIQPAKLEDSAVYLCASSLNRGQGLFSGNTIYFGEGSWLTVV.

The rearrangement joins TRBV19 to TRBJ2-7, with D perhaps matching TRBD2 (5 bases). The length of the CDR3 is 13 residues. Germline lookup yields CDR1 LNHDA and CDR2 SQIVND (reference sequence). Trimming took 6 bases from V and 9 from J, leaving 18 bases between them. The CDR3 region has the DNA TGTGCCAGTAGCCCATCGGTCCGGCGGGCGCAGTACTTC. Translation gives CASSPSVRRAQYF. Drawing the rest from reference TRBV19 and TRBJ2-7, the complete variable domain is DGGITQSPKYLFRKEGQNVTLSCEQNLNHDAMYWYRQDPGQGLRLIYYSQIVNDFQKGDIAEGYSVSREKKESFPLTVTSAQKNPTAFYLCASSPSVRRAQYFGPGTRLTVT.

The J gene is TRBJ1-6, the V gene TRBV27; 7 bases agree with TRBD1. Losses at the gene ends were 3 bases for V and 7 bases for J; bases not matched to a gene: 9. Per the germline V gene, CDR1 is MNHEY and CDR2 is SMNVEV (reference sequence). The CDR3 contains 16 residues. CDR3 coding DNA: TGTGCCAGCAGTTTTGATACAGGGGCGTTGAATTCACCCCTCCACTTT. Its translation is CASSFDTGALNSPLHF.

The chain combines TRBV12-3 or TRBV12-4 with TRBJ2-1, with TRBD1 matching over 7 bases. CDR3 length: 12 amino acids. The V segment lost 2 bases and the J segment 12 bases; nucleotides outside the gene matches: 4. CDR3 sequence reads: CASSLTTGAQFF. CDR3 coding DNA: TGTGCCAGCAGTTTAACCACAGGGGCGCAGTTCTTC.

This chain joins TRBV9 and TRBJ2-1; 11 bases are a match to TRBD2. Germline CDR1 is SGDLS and CDR2 is YYNGEE. V trimming: 3 bases; J trimming: 15 bases; junction bases outside the gene matches: 14. The CDR3 runs to 15 residues. In DNA form, the CDR3 reads TGTGCCAGCAGCGGAGAGGGACTAGCGGAGCGGGAGGTGTTCTTC. As protein: CASSGEGLAEREVFF.

This chain joins TRBV6-5 and TRBJ1-2; D remains ambiguous. This CDR3 contains 13 residues. Trimming took 2 bases from V and 7 from J, leaving 11 bases between them. Germline V lookup: CDR1 MNHEY, CDR2 SVGAGI. As DNA, the CDR3 is TGTGCCAGCAGTTACGCGGGAGTCAGTGGCTACACCTTC. Encoded protein: CASSYAGVSGYTF.

This sequence joins TRBV28 and TRBJ1-2; D unresolved. The CDR3 has 13 residues. The V end was cut by 2 bases, the J end by 6 bases, with 10 bases between. Germline CDR1 reads MDHEN; CDR2 reads SYDVKM. CDR3 nucleotide sequence: TGTGCCAGCAGTTTACACCCCCGGGATGGCTACACCTTC. Protein: CASSLHPRDGYTF.

The J gene is TRBJ2-5, the V gene TRBV4-3; no clear D. The CDR3 is 13 amino acids. Germline V gene lookup returns CDR1 LGHNA and CDR2 YSLEER. V was trimmed by 4 bases and J by 5 bases, leaving 11 bases between them. This chain's CDR3 is CASSLRPEETQYF. The CDR3 DNA reads as TGCGCCAGCAGCCTTCGTCCGGAGGAGACCCAGTACTTC.

The CDR3 bases are TGTGCCAGCAGCTTGGGAGGGGGGAACACTGAAGCTTTCTTT. Encoded protein: CASSLGGGNTEAFF. V gene TRBV5-8 combines with J gene TRBJ1-1, with a tentative D call TRBD1 (6 bases). Between the trimmed V and J ends, which lost 0 bases and 1 base, there was a span of 7 bases. The CDR3 covers 14 residues. Germline V gene sequence: CDR1 SGHTS, CDR2 YDEGEE.

The chain uses TRBV9 and TRBJ1-4; possible D gene TRBD1, 5 bases. The V end was cut by 4 bases, the J end by 4 bases, with 11 bases between. Germline V gene data show CDR1 as SGDLS and CDR2 as YYNGEE. This CDR3 has 14 amino acids. The CDR3 coding sequence is TGTGCCAGCAGCCCGGGGGATTTTAATGAAAAACTGTTTTTT. Translated, it gives CASSPGDFNEKLFF. The full variable domain, its missing parts supplied by reference TRBV9 and TRBJ1-4, is DSGVTQTPKHLITATGQRVTLRCSPRSGDLSVYWYQQSLDQGLQFLIQYYNGEERAKGNILERFSAQQFPDLHSELNLSSLELGDSALYFCASSPGDFNEKLFFGSGTQLSVL.

The CDR3 region has the DNA TGTGCCAGCAGTTACAGGGGGCCGAACACTGAAGCTTTCTTT. This codes for CASSYRGPNTEAFF. V is TRBV6-5 and J is TRBJ1-1; TRBD1 aligns across 7 bases. V shed 2 bases and J 1 base; nucleotides not matched to a gene: 1. The CDR3 totals 14 residues. In germline, CDR1 is MNHEY, CDR2 SVGAGI.

This chain links TRBV19 with TRBJ1-1; tentative D call: TRBD1 (5 bases). Trimming took off 8 bases at V and 1 base at J, with 14 bases between the two ends. CDR1 and CDR2 from the germline V gene are LNHDA and SQIVND (reference sequence). CDR3 size: 14 residues. The CDR3 DNA sequence: TGTGCCAGTTCAATACAGGACACGAACACTGAAGCTTTCTTT. It is translated as CASSIQDTNTEAFF.

This rearrangement joins TRBV19 to TRBJ2-2; possibly TRBD2 for D (6 bases). Germline lookup yields CDR1 LNHDA and CDR2 SQIVND (reference sequence). The ends were cut back, 5 bases at V and 0 bases at J, with 7 bases in the middle. This CDR3 spans 14 amino acids. The CDR3 region has the DNA TGTGCCAGTAGTGAGCGGGCGAACACCGGGGAGCTGTTTTTT. Translation: CASSERANTGELFF.

This chain uses TRBV7-9 with TRBJ2-7; the D gene is possibly TRBD2 (6 bases). From germline, CDR1 is SEHNR and CDR2 FQNEAQ (reference sequence). The V and J ends lost 5 bases and 3 bases respectively, with 17 bases between them. The CDR3 extends over 15 amino acids. The CDR3 region has the DNA TGTGCCAGCAGCACCGGGAGAGCTGGTAGCTACGAGCAGTACTTC. Residues: CASSTGRAGSYEQYF.

The V call is TRBV5-1, the J call TRBJ2-1, with TRBD2 identical over 7 bases. The length of the CDR3 is 14 residues. Germline assignment: CDR1 SGHRS and CDR2 YFSETQ. The V gene end was trimmed by 4 bases and the J gene end by 6 bases; junction bases not matched to a gene: 7. CDR3 amino acids: CASSPREVGNEQFF. CDR3 nucleotides: TGCGCCAGCAGCCCCCGGGAGGTAGGCAATGAGCAGTTCTTC.

This rearrangement joins TRBV7-9 to TRBJ1-2, with D possibly TRBD1 on 5 matching bases. The ends were cut back, 2 bases at V and 7 bases at J, with 14 bases in the middle. Germline CDR1 SEHNR, CDR2 FQNEAQ (reference sequence). This CDR3 is 14 amino acids long. CDR3 amino acids: CASSLPAGEGGYTF. The CDR3 coding sequence is TGTGCCAGCAGCTTACCGGCGGGGGAGGGTGGCTACACCTTC.

The chain uses TRBV12-5 and TRBJ2-5; 12 nucleotides agree with TRBD2. From germline, CDR1 is LGHNT and CDR2 FRNRAP. The junction had 8 bases not matched to a gene; V was cut back by 1 base and J by 2 bases. The CDR3 has 18 residues. CDR3 loop: CASGLARSSGRGQETQYF. The CDR3 DNA sequence: TGTGCTAGTGGTTTGGCTCGATCTAGCGGGAGGGGTCAAGAGACCCAGTACTTC. Full variable domain (remainder filled in from reference TRBV12-5 and TRBJ2-5): DARVTQTPRHKVTEMGQEVTMRCQPILGHNTVFWYRQTMMQGLELLAYFRNRAPLDDSGMPKDRFSAEMPDATLATLKIQPSEPRDSAVYFCASGLARSSGRGQETQYFGPGTRLLVL.

The CDR3 region is CASSATGNSYEQYF. DNA of the CDR3: TGTGCCAGCAGCGCAACAGGTAACTCCTACGAGCAGTACTTC. The rearrangement links TRBV9 to TRBJ2-7; maybe TRBD1 (5 bases). This CDR3 has 14 residues. V was pared by 3 bases and J by 0 bases, with 10 bases between. Germline-derived CDR1 and CDR2 are SGDLS and YYNGEE. The full variable domain, completed using reference TRBV9 and TRBJ2-7, is DSGVTQTPKHLITATGQRVTLRCSPRSGDLSVYWYQQSLDQGLQFLIQYYNGEERAKGNILERFSAQQFPDLHSELNLSSLELGDSALYFCASSATGNSYEQYFGPGTRLTVT.

This chain uses TRBV19 with TRBJ1-1; 10 bases match TRBD1. The CDR3 length is 17 residues. From germline, CDR1 is LNHDA and CDR2 SQIVND (reference sequence). Germline trimming cut 7 bases from V and 5 bases from J; bases unmatched to any gene: 16. The CDR3 loop is CASTKRGTGVQGTEAFF. The CDR3 DNA sequence: TGTGCCAGTACTAAGCGTGGGACAGGGGTGCAGGGGACTGAAGCTTTCTTT.

The chain couples TRBV7-2 to TRBJ2-7, with 10 bases identical to TRBD2. The CDR3 length is 15 residues. J gave up 4 bases and V 6 bases, and 9 bases lay outside the gene matches. Germline loops: CDR1 SGHTA, CDR2 FQGNSA. The CDR3 here is CASRLGAGGFYEQYF. In DNA, the CDR3 is TGTGCCAGCAGACTTGGAGCGGGAGGGTTTTACGAGCAGTACTTC.

This rearrangement joins TRBV19 to TRBJ2-6, with TRBD2 as a possible D gene (6 bases). Germline assignment: CDR1 LNHDA and CDR2 SQIVND (reference sequence). The CDR3 extends over 17 amino acids. Deletions cut 4 bases from V and 0 bases from J, with 13 bases between. The CDR3: CASSKGLTVSGANVLTF. The DNA for the CDR3 is TGTGCCAGTAGTAAGGGACTTACCGTCTCTGGGGCCAACGTCCTGACTTTC. Together with reference TRBV19 and TRBJ2-6, the CDR3 gives the full variable domain: DGGITQSPKYLFRKEGQNVTLSCEQNLNHDAMYWYRQDPGQGLRLIYYSQIVNDFQKGDIAEGYSVSREKKESFPLTVTSAQKNPTAFYLCASSKGLTVSGANVLTFGAGSRLTVL.

The chain links TRBV18 to TRBJ2-5; TRBD2 agrees at 13 bases. The length of the CDR3 is 17 residues. The V gene's germline CDR1 is KGHSH and CDR2 LQKENI. J lost 1 base, V lost 1 base, and 3 bases had no gene match. In DNA form, the CDR3 reads TGTGCCAGCTCACCACTTGGGACTAGCGGGACCCAAGAGACCCAGTACTTC. Translation gives CASSPLGTSGTQETQYF.

The chain has TRBV18 and TRBJ2-7, with D perhaps TRBD1 (5 bases). The CDR3 is made up of 15 amino acids. The V gene's germline CDR1 is KGHSH and CDR2 LQKENI. V dropped 0 bases and J dropped 1 base, with 10 bases sitting between them. The CDR3 region is CASSPPRPGSYEQYF. Here the CDR3 DNA reads TGTGCCAGCTCACCACCACGCCCAGGGTCCTACGAGCAGTACTTC.

The chain is built from TRBV5-1 and TRBJ1-5, with D maybe TRBD1 (6 bases). Germline CDR1 reads SGHRS; CDR2 reads YFSETQ. The CDR3 loop spans 15 amino acids. Trimming pared 4 bases from V and 0 bases from J, leaving 11 bases between. CDR3 loop: CASSPDSYSNQPQHF. The CDR3 bases are TGCGCCAGCAGCCCGGACAGCTATAGCAATCAGCCCCAGCATTTT.

V usage is TRBV9 and J usage is TRBJ2-1; unclear D gene. With 4 bases removed from V and 10 bases from J, the gap between germline ends came to 12 bases. The CDR3 extends over 12 amino acids. CDR1 is SGDLS and CDR2 is YYNGEE in the germline V gene. The CDR3 bases are TGTGCCAGCAGCTTAATGTCAGGCGAGCAGTTCTTC. Amino acid sequence: CASSLMSGEQFF. The full variable domain, rest sourced from reference TRBV9 and TRBJ2-1, is DSGVTQTPKHLITATGQRVTLRCSPRSGDLSVYWYQQSLDQGLQFLIQYYNGEERAKGNILERFSAQQFPDLHSELNLSSLELGDSALYFCASSLMSGEQFFGPGTRLTVL.

This clone was seen only a few times. The chain uses TRBV1 and TRBJ2-1; the table assigns TRBD2, which was not confirmed against the DNA. TRBV1 is a listed pseudogene. This CDR3 region has 20 residues. For the CDR3, the DNA is TGCACCAGCAGCCAAGATCCCCCCCGCGGACTAGCGGGAGATTGCGATGAGCAGTTCTTC. Translation gives CTSSQDPPRGLAGDCDEQFF.

This clone was found a few times. In nucleotides, the CDR3 is TGTGCCTGGAGCTCACTAAAACGGGGGAGGGACTATGAAAAACTGTTTTTT. Encoded protein: CAWSSLKRGRDYEKLFF. This rearrangement joins TRBV30 to TRBJ1-4, with D possibly matching TRBD1 (5 bases). The CDR3 runs 17 residues. The germline CDR1 and CDR2 sequences are GTSNPN and SVGIG (reference sequence). V dropped 3 bases and J dropped 6 bases, with 23 bases sitting between them.

The chain is built from TRBV7-9 and TRBJ2-5; TRBD2 might be the D (6 bases). Between the trimmed V and J ends, which lost 2 bases and 5 bases, there was a span of 12 bases. Germline V gene lookup returns CDR1 SEHNR and CDR2 FQNEAQ (reference sequence). CDR3 length equals 14 residues. This CDR3 reads CASSLFRRGETQYF. CDR3 bases: TGTGCCAGCAGCTTATTCCGGAGGGGCGAGACCCAGTACTTC.

The rearrangement joins TRBV6-1 to TRBJ2-7; 8 bases line up with TRBD1. Trimming at V came to 3 bases and at J to 5 bases, leaving 9 bases not matched to a gene. The CDR3 is made up of 15 amino acids. The germline V gene has CDR1 MNHNS and CDR2 SASEGT. The DNA of the CDR3 is TGTGCCAGCAGTGATCCTAGGACAGGGTTTAACGAGCAGTACTTC. Encoded protein: CASSDPRTGFNEQYF.